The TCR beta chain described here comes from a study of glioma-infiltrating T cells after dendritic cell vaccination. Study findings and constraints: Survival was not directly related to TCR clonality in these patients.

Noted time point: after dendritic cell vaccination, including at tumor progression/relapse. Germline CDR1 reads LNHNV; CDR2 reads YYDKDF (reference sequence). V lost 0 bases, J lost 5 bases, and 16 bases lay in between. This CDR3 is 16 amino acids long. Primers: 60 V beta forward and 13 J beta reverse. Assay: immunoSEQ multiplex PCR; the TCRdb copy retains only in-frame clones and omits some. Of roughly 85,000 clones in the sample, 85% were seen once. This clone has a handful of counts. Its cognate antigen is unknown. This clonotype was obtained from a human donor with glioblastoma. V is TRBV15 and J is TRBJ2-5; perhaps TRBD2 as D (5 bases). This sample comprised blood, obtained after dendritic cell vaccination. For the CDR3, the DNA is TGTGCCACCAGCAGAGATTCGGGGAGCTCGCGGGAGACCCAGTACTTC. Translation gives CATSRDSGSSRETQYF.